This T cell receptor (beta chain) was profiled in a study of cytomegalovirus exposure and HLA in healthy donors (dated by TCRdb to 2016 to 2017). Looking at the study overall: According to an earlier analysis of 587 of the donors, some 180 million T cells yielded approximately 120 million unique TCR beta sequences and about 300 Gb of sequence data. An early release that covered roughly 600 HLA-typed donors contained about 300 gigabases of sequencing data and about 84 million unique TCR sequences. Among the approximately 400 genotyped donors, about 85% belonged to the genetic ancestry cluster associated with self-reported Caucasian donors. The study aimed to test whether cataloging public T cell receptors could reveal signatures of past pathogen exposure. The study used immunosequencing to profile the T cell repertoires of several hundred subjects and linked those repertoires to cytomegalovirus serostatus. A separate validation cohort of roughly 130 different subjects was used in addition to the 666-subject first cohort. To predict cytomegalovirus infection status, the study combined high-throughput TCR immunosequencing, statistical association of individual TCRs with disease status, and machine learning. A later analysis re-analyzed previously published TCR beta repertoires from 600 to 850 donors and added high-resolution HLA genotyping to study TCR occurrence patterns. In the later analysis, no new phenotypic data were used to find candidate immune exposures; instead, reliance was placed on TCR beta sequences and their occurrence across donors. To decide whether each TCR beta V gene segment behaved as functional or pseudogenic, an earlier analysis of fewer than 750 of the donors relied on high-throughput TCR beta sequencing. Donor age, sex, ethnicity and CMV serostatus were compiled alongside the repertoire data. A later genetic analysis took genome-wide SNP genotypes for about three fifths of the 666 donors and used that subset as a discovery cohort. All discovery cohort repertoires had been generated on a single sequencing platform. Class I and class II HLA loci were covered by the typing at four-digit resolution. The number of donors typed differed by locus, with about 629-630 for A, B, C, DRB1 and DQB1, 522 for DQA1, under 610 for DPA1, and approximately 470 for DPB1. Roughly 5 DR-DQ haplotypes were handled as single units for association and clustering, since linkage in the cohort was strong. Across approximately 420 genotyped donors of the cohort, an average of approximately 220,000 unique TCR beta nucleotide sequences per donor were sequenced, and approximately 19% of those sequences were non-productive.

The cohort comprised 710 or so healthy bone marrow donors. Cohort members were all nominally healthy when sampled, although unrecorded immune exposures were likely present. The donor was CMV seronegative and belonged to the group of 350 to 400 seronegative cohort members. Every donor gave a peripheral blood sample, and the peripheral blood mononuclear cells from that sample were used for TCR beta sequencing. Genomic DNA was extracted from the blood cell samples with the Qiagen DNeasy Blood Extraction Kit. The library relied on the immunoSEQ multiplex PCR assay. For the multiplex PCR, a mixture combining 60 forward primers for TCR Vbeta segments and 13 reverse primers for TCR Jbeta segments was used. The CDR3 region of rearranged TCR beta genes was amplified from genomic DNA with a multiplex PCR assay. On the Illumina HiSeq System, the amplified TCR beta libraries were sequenced as 87-base-pair reads. In the original analysis: A later analysis counted 75 million to 100 million unique TCR beta chains across the 690 or so repertoires, and some 11 million of these chains were shared by at least two donors. A nearest-neighbor algorithm error-corrected the raw reads and collapsed the reads into unique sequences, merging closely related sequences to remove PCR and sequencing errors. To assign V, D and J gene segments, CDR3 sequences were aligned to IMGT reference sequences. For a sequence to be retained, a match of at least six nucleotides was required to both a V gene segment and a J gene segment. A rearrangement was called productive if the CDR3 had no stop codons and remained in frame with V and J, and every other rearrangement was called non-productive. Following IMGT convention, CDR3 was defined as the stretch from the second conserved V-encoded cysteine to the conserved J-encoded phenylalanine. The earlier analysis of some 600 of the donors excluded sequences that lacked an unambiguous match to a single V gene segment. An earlier analysis of some 610 of the donors called V segments functional above 56.7% productive rearrangements and segregating when the between-donor standard deviation exceeded 5%. A statistical classification framework was built for diagnosing cytomegalovirus status from the catalog of TCR beta chain sequences. A later analysis assigned V and J genes by comparing TCR nucleotide sequences with IMGT/GENE-DB human TR gene sequences. Using the TCRdist pipeline, a later analysis assigned CDR3 sequences along with most-parsimonious VDJ recombination scenarios. In a later analysis, every TCR beta chain was defined by the combination of its CDR3 amino acid sequence and its V-gene family, and reads without a unique V-gene family were dropped. To address suspected cross-contamination and a sequencing artifact, a later analysis removed several hundred highly shared, low-generation-probability nucleotide sequences. In a later analysis, a clonal expansion index for each public chain was calculated from normalized within-repertoire ranks of inferred template counts. In a later analysis, generation probabilities were computed using a VDJ recombination model fitted to out-of-frame rearrangements, and the results were checked against IGoR. In a later analysis, TCR-TCR, TCR-HLA and TCR-CMV co-occurrence was scored with hypergeometric tests, and a repertoire-size bias correction was applied to TCR pairs. To estimate false discovery rates, a later analysis permuted the HLA or CMV assignments 20 times. In a later analysis, co-occurring TCRs were grouped using DBSCAN, and TCRdist sequence similarity was added for clustering within HLA-allele-positive subsets. Repertoires with fewer than 30,000 or more than 120,000 public chains, plus five repertoires with anomalous nucleotide sharing, were excluded from co-occurrence clustering. TCRdb obtained this table from immuneACCESS and retained in-frame rearrangements with V and J assigned. These tables miss some clones; where compared with another copy, unresolved V genes account for less than half of the shortfall, and the remainder is unexplained. V, J and clone size derive from that table, while D and trimming were established from the DNA sequence. Counted in this sample were roughly 100,000 clones; 75% to 85% of them appeared once. The top ten constitute approximately 6.1% of the sample.

A word on this clone: Its antigen is currently not known. Base quality data are lacking; no much larger clone is found one base away.

The germline V gene (reference sequence) gives CDR1 as LNHDA and CDR2 as SQIVND. Compared with germline, V lacks 9 bases and J lacks 10 bases; bases without a gene match: 12. From its cysteine to its phenylalanine, the CDR3 spans 14 amino acids. The entry retains the CDR3 DNA only, 42 bases that are in frame from base 1. Findings and caveats that apply to the study as a whole: A later genetic analysis reported fewer N-insertions in productive TCRs among donors in an Asian-associated ancestry cluster than the roughly 690-donor mean. In a later analysis, the rate of TCR association differed among HLA loci, with DRB1 alleles having the most associated TCRs and HLA-C alleles having the fewest. An earlier analysis of 587 of the donors showed that most TCR beta V segments appeared in productive rearrangements either about 90% or about 30% of the time, which broadly matched IMGT annotations. When HLA alleles, especially DR and DQ, strongly co-occurred, attributing TCR associations to individual alleles was difficult. Because the 87-base-pair reads could not distinguish some IMGT-functional V segments, including TRBV6-2 and TRBV6-3, those segments were excluded. Because some donors lacked HLA typing at each locus, the association tests relied only on the typed subset. Most CMV-associated TCR beta chains appeared to be HLA-restricted in a later analysis, and the HLA associations seemed to be driven largely by CMV exposure. The cohort was sequenced for TCR beta chains only, and without alpha or paired-chain data the features that could be detected were limited. A further reported finding was that TCR beta sequences accurately predicted the HLA-A and HLA-B alleles for most subjects in the first cohort. Specific HLA alleles were associated with roughly 17,000 TCR beta sequences at a false discovery rate of 0.05 in a later analysis. Compared with equally common non-associated chains, HLA-associated TCR beta chains in a later analysis were more clonally expanded and had lower generation probabilities. Cytomegalovirus status was reported to be diagnosed by the classifier with high specificity and sensitivity in both the original and validation cohorts. The presence/absence analyses assumed that sequencing depth was roughly uniform across donors, and that assumption may not be true. In a later genetic analysis, a missense DCLRE1C variant was associated with V-gene and J-gene trimming of TCR beta chains, and the association was replicated in an independent cohort. Correlated functional status among segregating V segments might reflect linkage disequilibrium, but an unknown experimental factor could not be ruled out. A few of the identified cytomegalovirus-associated TCR beta chains were confirmed in vitro to be specific for cytomegalovirus antigens. According to a later analysis, parvovirus B19, influenza, CMV and Epstein-Barr virus appeared linked to several top co-occurrence clusters. The earlier analysis of around 600 of the donors excluded approximately 15 rarely observed V segments, including chromosome 9 orphons, because counts were too low. The authors suggested that the approach could potentially be extended to other disease states and immunological phenotypes. Most TCR sequences were seen in very few donors, while some public TCRs were found in many individuals. A total of fewer than 200 TCR beta chains were listed by the study as associated with cytomegalovirus. The sequencing pipeline was judged likely to have produced a cluster of highly shared sequence variants as a technical artifact. Immune exposure information for the cohort was limited to CMV serostatus.

Material: PBMCs. The V and J genes are TRBV19 and TRBJ1-1, with 12 middle bases fitting TRBD1. The TCR originated in a man aged 18 to 35 in good health and CMV-seronegative. CDR3 region: CASHHRDRGQVAFF. The DNA sequence reads TGTGCCAGCCACCACCGGGACAGGGGGCAGGTAGCTTTCTTT.